This entry is about one TCR beta chain. The antigen is not known. The source of the sample is a study of cytotoxic CD8 clonotypes in ibrutinib-treated CLL. Some clones are missing from TCRdb's copy, which holds only in-frame ones; the method was immunoSEQ multiplex PCR. The sample includes more than 200,000 clones, roughly 70% of them seen just once. Study-level results: Clonality climbed at ibrutinib response, then dropped toward baseline at progression.

The receptor was derived from a human donor with chronic lymphocytic leukemia. The specimen comprised PBMCs, sampled after 24 months of ibrutinib treatment.

The CDR3 is CASTPRPSGSFGELFF. The CDR3 nucleotides are TGTGCCAGTACTCCGAGGCCTAGCGGGAGTTTCGGGGAGCTGTTTTTT. The chain is built from TRBV19 and TRBJ2-2; TRBD2 matches at 10 bases. CDR3 length: 16 amino acids. The J segment lost 7 bases and the V segment lost 7 bases, leaving 12 bases of the junction unmatched. Germline loops: CDR1 LNHDA, CDR2 SQIVND (reference sequence).